This TCR beta chain appears in the sequencing data of a study of graft-versus-host responses after intestinal transplantation. The CDR3 contains 13 residues. Assay used: immunoSEQ multiplex PCR; TCRdb lists only in-frame clones, some missing. The sample includes roughly 100,000 clones, 85% to 95% of them seen just once. About this clone itself: Its antigen is currently unknown.

The source was unstimulated CD8+ T cells sorted from spleen or lymph node cells, collected before transplant. The V call is TRBV21-1, the J call TRBJ1-5; TRBD1, the D gene given by the table, was not confirmed from the DNA. TRBV21-1 is marked as a pseudogene. The origin of this receptor is a human donor who was the organ donor for an intestinal transplant. In nucleotides, the CDR3 is TGTGCCAGCAGCCCCAGTTCCCGTCAGCCCCAGCATTTT. This translates into CASSPSSRQPQHF.